The source of this T cell receptor (beta chain) is a study of cytomegalovirus exposure and HLA in healthy donors. Study findings and constraints: Accurate prediction of most subjects' HLA-A and HLA-B alleles from TCR beta sequences was reported.

Germline CDR1 is SGHRS and CDR2 is YFSETQ. The CDR3 spans 16 residues. The ends lost 4 bases at V and 5 bases at J; junction bases unmatched: 9. Notes on this clone: The antigen remains unidentified.

The PCR made use of 60 Vbeta and 13 Jbeta primers. Sequencing used immunoSEQ multiplex PCR; TCRdb keeps in-frame clones, though not all of them. The sample carries about 92,000 clones, about 85% recorded once. The chain carries TRBV5-1 and TRBJ2-5; TRBD2 matches 12 bases. Material: PBMCs. The receptor comes from a girl under 10 years old in good health and CMV-seropositive. The CDR3 reads CASSREGLAGAETQYF. The CDR3 nucleotides read TGCGCCAGCAGCCGGGAGGGACTAGCGGGTGCTGAGACCCAGTACTTC.